One sample yielded the 3 T cell receptor beta chains listed below, sequenced in a study of blood T cell repertoires in COVID-19. TCRdb's copy holds only in-frame clones and misses some; the assay was immunoSEQ multiplex PCR. The sample carries about 240,000 clones, about 90% recorded once. Sequencing was performed on peripheral blood. The receptors derive from a man in his fifties or sixties with acute or convalescent COVID-19.

The rearrangement uses TRBV18 and TRBJ1-2; no clear D. V was cut by 3 bases and J by 2 bases, with 13 bases left in between. The CDR3 spans 15 residues. The germline V gene has CDR1 KGHSH and CDR2 LQKENI. CDR3 protein: CASSPVGRGNYGYTF. The DNA for the CDR3 is TGTGCCAGCTCACCCGTAGGGAGAGGGAACTATGGCTACACCTTC.

The J gene is TRBJ2-7, the V gene TRBV9, with 12 bases that match TRBD2. The CDR3 sequence is 15 residues long. V lost 4 bases and J lost 5; bases outside the gene matches: 7. Germline CDR1 reads SGDLS; CDR2 reads YYNGEE. The DNA for the CDR3 is TGTGCCAGCAGCCCCCGACTAGCGGGAGATCACGAGCAGTACTTC. Protein sequence: CASSPRLAGDHEQYF. Full variable domain (remainder filled in from reference TRBV9 and TRBJ2-7): DSGVTQTPKHLITATGQRVTLRCSPRSGDLSVYWYQQSLDQGLQFLIQYYNGEERAKGNILERFSAQQFPDLHSELNLSSLELGDSALYFCASSPRLAGDHEQYFGPGTRLTVT.

The CDR3 DNA is TGTGCCACCAGTGACCCCGGCACTGAAGCTTTCTTT. Translating gives CATSDPGTEAFF. The chain has TRBV24-1 and TRBJ1-1; D ambiguous. V lost 4 bases, J lost 4 bases, and 6 bases lay in between. The CDR3 contains 12 residues. The germline V gene encodes CDR1 KGHDR and CDR2 SFDVKD.